This TCR beta chain emerged from a study of regulatory T cells in long-lasting Graves disease. Study-wide findings and caveats: There were preferences for TRBV28, TRBJ1-2 and TRBJ2-5 in persistent disease.

According to the study, TCR beta libraries were built with iRepertoire HTBI primers and CDR3-region Arm-PCR. Using its own MiXCR run on the multiplex PCR reads, TCRdb lists one record per CDR3 protein. Among around 480,000 distinct CDR3 sequences, roughly 15% were seen once, and the ten largest hold less than 15%. Described time point: newly diagnosed GD, antithyroid drugs for less than 3 months. PBMC-extracted RNA yielded the TCR library. V shed 7 bases and J shed 9 bases, with 21 bases lying between them. The length of the CDR3 is 14 residues. The V gene's germline CDR1 is MGHDK and CDR2 SYGVNS. Concerning this clonotype itself: Its target is not known.

This sample also belongs to another study, concerning T cells in Graves' hyperthyroidism and ophthalmopathy. That paper notes: Ophthalmopathy, which appeared later, was predicted by the model a median around 6 months before onset.

The sequence was obtained from a man aged 40-49 years with Graves disease. The source was peripheral blood mononuclear cells (PBMCs), collected at new diagnosis, from a patient treated with antithyroid drugs. The chain is built from TRBV25-1 and TRBJ2-5; D perhaps matches TRBD1 (6 bases). This CDR3 reads CASNPSDASGAQYF. The DNA of the CDR3 is TGTGCCAGCAACCCCTCCGACGCGTCAGGGGCCCAGTACTTC.